The sequence of this T cell receptor (beta chain) was determined in a study of OX40 agonist ivuxolimab in advanced cancers. The data were produced by immunoSEQ multiplex PCR, yet TCRdb's version contains in-frame clones alone and is incomplete. The sample contains 80,000 to 100,000 clones, around 88% of which appear only once. CDR1 and CDR2 (germline): LGHNA, YNFKEQ. V was clipped by 4 bases and J by 1 base; unmatched bases: 7. The CDR3 contains 15 residues. If patients had autoimmune disease history or systemic immunosuppression, they were excluded. The sequencing here drew on CD4+ or CD8+ T cells sorted from blood, taken in a trial of the OX40 agonist ivuxolimab. This receptor was taken from an adult with an advanced solid tumor such as melanoma, head and neck, liver or kidney cancer. This rearrangement joins TRBV4-2 to TRBJ2-7; 7 nucleotides match TRBD2. CDR3 DNA: TGTGCCAGCAGCCCCCGGGGACTACCGTCCTACGAGCAGTACTTC. Translating it yields CASSPRGLPSYEQYF.